The 22 T cell receptor beta chains given below trace back to one sample, sequenced in a study of cytomegalovirus exposure and HLA in healthy donors. PCR used 60 Vbeta primers and 13 Jbeta primers. The table came from immunoSEQ multiplex PCR; TCRdb's copy has only in-frame clones and leaves some out. The data contain 130,000 to 150,000 clones, over 70% of them singletons. Specimen: PBMCs. All receptors come from a woman aged 40 to 50 in good health and CMV-seropositive.

The V gene is TRBV7-9, the J gene TRBJ2-2, with 9 bases lining up with TRBD2. Per germline, CDR1 SEHNR and CDR2 FQNEAQ (reference sequence). CDR3 length equals 15 residues. V was clipped by 5 bases and J by 4 bases; unmatched bases: 5. For the CDR3, the DNA is TGTGCCAGCAGCCTGGGACTAGCCCTCACCGGGGAGCTGTTTTTT. Protein: CASSLGLALTGELFF.

The V and J genes are TRBV5-6 and TRBJ1-6; the match to TRBD1 covers 9 bases. The CDR3 contains 18 residues. J lost 0 bases, V lost 4 bases, and 8 bases had no gene match. Looked up from germline, CDR1 is SGHDT and CDR2 is YYEEEE. The CDR3 reads CASSHRLTGGSYNSPLHF. As DNA, the CDR3 is TGTGCCAGCAGCCATCGCCTGACAGGGGGCTCCTATAATTCACCCCTCCACTTT.

The chain joins TRBV7-9 to TRBJ1-2; weak D call: TRBD1 (6 bases). The germline gives CDR1 SEHNR, CDR2 FQNEAQ (reference sequence). V gave up 5 bases and J gave up 7 bases, with 11 bases separating them. There are 12 residues in the CDR3. CDR3 in amino acids: CASSGTGTGYTF. CDR3 DNA sequence: TGTGCCAGCAGCGGAACAGGGACTGGCTACACCTTC.

The genes are TRBV10-1 and TRBJ2-1, with TRBD2 as a possible D gene (5 bases). The CDR3 length is 13 residues. Trimming removed 0 bases from V and 7 bases from J, with 7 bases in between. Germline V CDR1 and CDR2: WNHNN, SYGVQD (reference sequence). CDR3 sequence (DNA): TGCGCCAGCAGTGAGTCGGAGCGGAATGAGCAGTTCTTC. It encodes CASSESERNEQFF.

The chain recombines TRBV10-3 with TRBJ1-2; TRBD1 matches 8 bases. Unmatched junction bases numbered 14, after V lost 10 bases and J lost 7 bases. Germline loops: CDR1 ENHRY, CDR2 SYGVKD. The CDR3 is 14 amino acids. The CDR3 region has the DNA TGTGCCACCTCACCCGGCGCAGGGGGCCTTGGCTACACCTTC. This gives the protein CATSPGAGGLGYTF.

This chain joins TRBV9 and TRBJ2-1, with TRBD2 matching over 10 bases. The CDR3 spans 15 residues. Germline CDR1 is SGDLS and CDR2 is YYNGEE. J gave up 6 bases and V 4 bases, and 7 bases lay outside the gene matches. CDR3 sequence: CASSLLAGEINEQFF. Written as DNA, the CDR3 is TGTGCCAGCAGCCTCCTAGCGGGGGAGATCAATGAGCAGTTCTTC.

The CDR3 loop reads CASGLAADTQYF. The CDR3 DNA follows: TGTGCCAGCGGTTTAGCGGCAGATACGCAGTATTTT. The chain has TRBV2 and TRBJ2-3, with D perhaps matching TRBD2 (6 bases). Trimming removed 8 bases at V and 4 bases at J, with 10 bases between. Germline V gives CDR1 SNHLY, CDR2 FYNNEI. The CDR3 is made up of 12 amino acids.

The V gene is TRBV2, the J gene TRBJ2-3; 11 nucleotides match TRBD2. The CDR3 spans 16 residues. J gave up 1 base and V 7 bases, and 7 bases lay outside the gene matches. Per the germline V gene, CDR1 is SNHLY and CDR2 is FYNNEI. The CDR3 DNA reads TGTGCCAGCACCCGAATAGCGGGGGGGGGCACAGATACGCAGTATTTT. Its protein product is CASTRIAGGGTDTQYF.

This clone was detected once. The rearrangement uses TRBV11-1 and TRBJ2-2, with 12 bases matching TRBD2. The CDR3 is 15 residues long. The ends lost 5 bases at V and 6 bases at J; junction bases unmatched: 4. Germline V CDR1 and CDR2: SGHAT, FQDESV (reference sequence). CDR3: CASSITSGGSGELFF. The CDR3 region has the DNA TGTGCCAGCAGCATCACTAGCGGGGGGTCCGGGGAGCTGTTTTTT.

The chain carries TRBV4-2 and TRBJ2-5, with TRBD2 matching 9 bases. The V gene end was trimmed by 1 base and the J gene end by 4 bases; junction bases not matched to a gene: 4. Germline CDR1 LGHNA, CDR2 YNFKEQ. The CDR3 extends over 15 amino acids. DNA for the CDR3: TGTGCCAGCAGCCAAGCAGGGCGGGGGGGAGAGACCCAGTACTTC. Encoded protein: CASSQAGRGGETQYF.

In its sample, this clone was seen once. V and J are TRBV11-3 and TRBJ2-1; TRBD2 matches 11 bases. Germline values: CDR1 SGHNT, CDR2 YENEEA. V gave up 3 bases and J gave up 7 bases; unmatched junction bases: 5. This CDR3 is built from 15 residues. The CDR3 DNA reads TGTGCCAGCAGCTTTAGCGGGGGGGTAAGAAATGAGCAGTTCTTC. It translates to CASSFSGGVRNEQFF.

V and J are TRBV28 and TRBJ2-7; TRBD2 aligns across 8 bases. This CDR3 is 13 amino acids long. Germline V gene lookup returns CDR1 MDHEN and CDR2 SYDVKM. V lost 7 bases to trimming and J lost 3 bases; unmatched junction nucleotides: 5. CDR3 sequence: CASTPGGLYEQYF. The CDR3 DNA follows: TGTGCCAGCACCCCGGGGGGGCTCTACGAGCAGTACTTC.

The gene calls are TRBV4-1 and TRBJ2-3; possible D gene TRBD2, 7 bases. The V end lost 7 bases, the J end lost 3 bases, and 20 bases lay between the germline ends. This CDR3 spans 16 amino acids. Germline V gene data show CDR1 as MGHRA and CDR2 as YSYEKL. CDR3 coding DNA: TGCGCCAGCACATGGGAGGGGGAGTCGCATACAGATACGCAGTATTTT. Protein product: CASTWEGESHTDTQYF.

V gene TRBV7-2 combines with J gene TRBJ2-3; 8 bases align to TRBD2. CDR1 and CDR2 (germline): SGHTA, FQGNSA. The trim removed 5 bases at V and 4 bases at J, leaving 8 bases unmatched. The CDR3 has 15 amino acids. CDR3 sequence reads: CASSTRLRGADTQYF. The DNA of the CDR3 is TGTGCCAGCAGCACCCGACTGCGGGGGGCAGATACGCAGTATTTT.

This chain uses TRBV9 with TRBJ1-2; D is possibly TRBD1 (5 bases). Germline lookup yields CDR1 SGDLS and CDR2 YYNGEE. This CDR3 is built from 15 residues. Trimming took off 0 bases at V and 2 bases at J, with 11 bases between the two ends. The DNA for the CDR3 is TGTGCCAGCAGCGTAGAGGGCAGGGAAAACTATGGCTACACCTTC. It specifies CASSVEGRENYGYTF.

The chain is built from TRBV18 and TRBJ2-5; TRBD1 aligns across 12 bases. This CDR3 contains 16 residues. The J segment lost 5 bases and the V segment lost 4 bases, leaving 8 bases of the junction unmatched. Germline V gene sequence: CDR1 KGHSH, CDR2 LQKENI. The CDR3 sequence is CASSLPGTGGMETQYF. DNA for the CDR3: TGTGCCAGCTCACTTCCCGGGACAGGGGGCATGGAGACCCAGTACTTC.

This rearrangement joins TRBV19 to TRBJ1-3; D is uncertain. The CDR3 extends over 13 amino acids. The germline CDR1 and CDR2 sequences are LNHDA and SQIVND (reference sequence). V was shortened by 7 bases and J by 0 bases, with 7 bases between the two germline ends. CDR3 amino acids: CASIGSSGNTIYF. Here the CDR3 DNA reads TGTGCCAGTATAGGGAGCTCTGGAAACACCATATATTTT.

This clone was seen a single time. The rearrangement uses TRBV6-1 and TRBJ1-5, with a possible D match to TRBD1 (5 bases). From germline, CDR1 is MNHNS and CDR2 SASEGT. V was pared by 1 base and J by 4 bases, with 11 bases between. The CDR3 has 15 residues. The CDR3, as DNA: TGTGCCAGCAGTGAAGGAGGGACTTTTAATCAGCCCCAGCATTTT. Translated: CASSEGGTFNQPQHF.

The genes are TRBV9 and TRBJ1-2; 8 positions match TRBD1. Germline loops: CDR1 SGDLS, CDR2 YYNGEE. V lost 0 bases, J lost 5 bases, and 9 bases stayed unmatched. This CDR3 region has 16 residues. The CDR3 coding sequence is TGTGCCAGCAGCGTAGGAATGGCAGGGGGCAGGTATGGCTACACCTTC. This gives the protein CASSVGMAGGRYGYTF.

This chain links TRBV7-2 with TRBJ1-6, with no clear D. V was pared by 7 bases and J by 2 bases, with 15 bases between. The CDR3 is 16 amino acids. Germline CDR1 and CDR2: SGHTA and FQGNSA. CDR3 protein: CASNLGGRTYNSPLHF. As DNA, the CDR3 is TGTGCCAGCAACCTTGGAGGTCGGACCTATAATTCACCCCTCCACTTT.

The chain couples TRBV14 to TRBJ2-7; TRBD2 aligns across 7 bases. CDR3 size: 17 residues. The J segment lost 2 bases and the V segment lost 2 bases, leaving 12 bases of the junction unmatched. Germline assignment: CDR1 SGHDN and CDR2 FVKESK. The CDR3 is CASSQMVGRGTTYEQYF. CDR3 DNA sequence: TGTGCCAGCAGCCAAATGGTGGGGCGGGGGACCACCTACGAGCAGTACTTC.

The chain couples TRBV18 to TRBJ2-7, with 10 bases fitting TRBD2. Looked up from germline, CDR1 is KGHSH and CDR2 is LQKENI. The V segment lost 0 bases and the J segment 6 bases; nucleotides outside the gene matches: 5. This CDR3 has 15 residues. In DNA form, the CDR3 reads TGTGCCAGCTCACCACCACAGCGGGGGGGCCTCGAGCAGTACTTC. Its translation: CASSPPQRGGLEQYF.